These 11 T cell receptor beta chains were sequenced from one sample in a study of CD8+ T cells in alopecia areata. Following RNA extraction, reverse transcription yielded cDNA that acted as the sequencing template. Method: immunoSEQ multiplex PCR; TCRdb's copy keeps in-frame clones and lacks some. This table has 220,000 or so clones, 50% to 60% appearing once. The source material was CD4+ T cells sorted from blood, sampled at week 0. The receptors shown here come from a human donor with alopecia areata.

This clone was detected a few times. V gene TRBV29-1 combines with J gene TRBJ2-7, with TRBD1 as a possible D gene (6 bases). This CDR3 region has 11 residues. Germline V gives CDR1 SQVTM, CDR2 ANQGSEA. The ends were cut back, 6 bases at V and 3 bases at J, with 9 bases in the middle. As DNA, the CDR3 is TGCAGCGTGGGGGCCCTCTACGAGCAGTACTTC. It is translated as CSVGALYEQYF.

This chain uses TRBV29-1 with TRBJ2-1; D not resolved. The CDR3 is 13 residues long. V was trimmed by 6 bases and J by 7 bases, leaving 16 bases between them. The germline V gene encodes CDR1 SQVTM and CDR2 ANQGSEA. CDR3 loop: CSVVSLYGNEQFF. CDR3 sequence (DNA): TGCAGCGTCGTATCCTTGTATGGGAATGAGCAGTTCTTC.

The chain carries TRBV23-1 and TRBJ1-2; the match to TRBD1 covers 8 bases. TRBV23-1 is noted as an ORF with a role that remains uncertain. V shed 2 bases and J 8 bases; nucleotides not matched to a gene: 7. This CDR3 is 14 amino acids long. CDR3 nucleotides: TGCGCCAGCAGTCAAGGGACAGGAGTGACCGGCTACACCTTC. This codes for CASSQGTGVTGYTF.

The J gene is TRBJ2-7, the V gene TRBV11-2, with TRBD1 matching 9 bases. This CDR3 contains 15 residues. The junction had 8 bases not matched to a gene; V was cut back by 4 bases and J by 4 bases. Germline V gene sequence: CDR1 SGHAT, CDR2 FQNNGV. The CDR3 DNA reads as TGTGCCAGCAGCTCGCCCGGGACAGGGCAATACGAGCAGTACTTC. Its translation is CASSSPGTGQYEQYF.

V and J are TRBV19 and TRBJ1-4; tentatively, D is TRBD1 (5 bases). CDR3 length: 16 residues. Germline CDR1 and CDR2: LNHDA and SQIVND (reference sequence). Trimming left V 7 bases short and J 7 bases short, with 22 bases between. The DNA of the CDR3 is TGTGCCAGTACCCTCGGGGGAGGCGGGACGACTGAAAAACTGTTTTTT. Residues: CASTLGGGGTTEKLFF.

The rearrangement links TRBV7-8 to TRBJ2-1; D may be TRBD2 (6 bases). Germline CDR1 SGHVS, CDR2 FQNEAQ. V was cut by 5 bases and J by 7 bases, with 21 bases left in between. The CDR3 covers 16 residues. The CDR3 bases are TGTGCCAGCAGCCTACTGACTAGTCGGCTACTTAATGAGCAGTTCTTC. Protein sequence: CASSLLTSRLLNEQFF.

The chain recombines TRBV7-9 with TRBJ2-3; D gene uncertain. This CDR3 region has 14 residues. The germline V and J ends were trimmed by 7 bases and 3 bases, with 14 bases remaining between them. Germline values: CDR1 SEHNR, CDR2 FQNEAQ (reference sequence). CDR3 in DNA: TGTGCCAGCAACCGGGTGGCGAGGACAGATACGCAGTATTTT. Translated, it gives CASNRVARTDTQYF.

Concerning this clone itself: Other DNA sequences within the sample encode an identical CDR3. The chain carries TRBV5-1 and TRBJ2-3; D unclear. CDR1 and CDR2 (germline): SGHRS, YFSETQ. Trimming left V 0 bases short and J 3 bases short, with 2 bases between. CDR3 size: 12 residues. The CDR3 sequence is CASSLETDTQYF. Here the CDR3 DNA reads TGCGCCAGCAGCTTGGAAACAGATACGCAGTATTTT.

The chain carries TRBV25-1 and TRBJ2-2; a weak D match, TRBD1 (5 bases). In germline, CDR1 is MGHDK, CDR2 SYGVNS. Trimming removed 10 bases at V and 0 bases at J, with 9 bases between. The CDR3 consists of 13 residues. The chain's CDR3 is CATTDTNTGELFF. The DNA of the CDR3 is TGTGCCACGACGGACACGAACACCGGGGAGCTGTTTTTT.

CDR3 DNA sequence: TGTGCCTGGAGTCCCTCCGGCAGGGTAGGGGACGAGCAGTACTTC. Encoded protein: CAWSPSGRVGDEQYF. The chain combines TRBV30 with TRBJ2-7, with a tentative D call TRBD1 (5 bases). V was pared by 2 bases and J by 5 bases, with 19 bases between. The length of the CDR3 is 15 residues. CDR1 GTSNPN and CDR2 SVGIG come from the germline V gene (reference sequence).

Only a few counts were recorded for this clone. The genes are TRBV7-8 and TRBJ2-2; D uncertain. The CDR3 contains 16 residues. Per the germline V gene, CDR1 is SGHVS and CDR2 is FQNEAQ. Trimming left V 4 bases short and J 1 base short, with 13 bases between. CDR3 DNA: TGTGCCAGCAGCTCCTTCCGCCTGCGGAACACCGGGGAGCTGTTTTTT. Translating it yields CASSSFRLRNTGELFF.